Listed below are T cell receptor beta chains from one sample, sequenced in a study of T cell repertoires in cytomegalovirus infection. From the reads, TCRdb called clonotypes with MiXCR, one entry per CDR3 protein. The sample shows nearly 550,000 distinct CDR3 sequences, approximately 17% of them seen only once. The sequenced material came from CD8+ T cells from PBMCs. All receptors derive from a human donor in good health (CMV status not recorded). Some clones in this sample may be carry-over from other donors' samples. The CDR3 runs from the conserved cysteine through the conserved F or W. D genes are given only for firm matches. Size is omitted from some rows. Given values are once, few, many or a class for expanded clones.

TRBJ1-1	many	TRBV11-2	-	TGTGCCAGCAGGGGAGGGGTTGTAGCTTTCTTT	CASRGGVVAFF
TRBJ2-7	few	TRBV27	-	TGTGCCAGCAGTTTGGGAGGATACTCCTACGAGCAGTACTTC	CASSLGGYSYEQYF
TRBJ2-7	-	TRBV7-9	TRBD1	TGTGCCAGCAGCTCGGTTGGACAGGTCGGCTACGAGCAGTACTTC	CASSSVGQVGYEQYF
TRBJ2-2	few	TRBV28	TRBD2	TGTGCCAGCAGTATTTACGGGACTAGGAACACCGGGGAGCTGTTTTTT	CASSIYGTRNTGELFF
TRBJ2-1	many	TRBV5-1	-	TGCGCCAGCAGTCTCCGGGACATCCCCTACAATGAGCAGTTCTTC	CASSLRDIPYNEQFF
TRBJ1-6	many	TRBV12-5	-	TGTGCTAGTGGCCCGGACAGCCACTCCTATAATTCACCCCTCCACTTT	CASGPDSHSYNSPLHF
TRBJ2-2	many	TRBV7-9	-	TGTGCCAGCAGCGGCCCCTCGGGAGGGGAGCTGTTTTTT	CASSGPSGGELFF
TRBJ2-1	many	TRBV19	TRBD2	TGTGCCAGTAGTCTAGCGGGGATGTACAATGAGCAGTTCTTC	CASSLAGMYNEQFF
TRBJ2-5	few	TRBV5-4	-	TGTGCCAGCAGCGCTACCGTCCAAGAGACCCAGTACTTC	CASSATVQETQYF
TRBJ2-1	few	TRBV14	TRBD2	TGTGCCAGCAGCCCTGGGACTAGCGGGAGATACTACAATGAGCAGTTCTTC	CASSPGTSGRYYNEQFF
TRBJ2-1	many	TRBV6-1	TRBD2	TGTGCCAGCAGGGGATGGACTAGCGGGAGGGCCAGGAATGAGCAGTTCTTC	CASRGWTSGRARNEQFF
TRBJ1-1	few	TRBV19	-	TGTGCCAGTAGTTTTGGACGGGCGGGCACTGAAGCTTTCTTT	CASSFGRAGTEAFF
TRBJ1-2	few	TRBV6-1	TRBD1	TGTGCCAGCAGTGCACTCCCCGGGACAGGATATTCCAACTATGGCTACACCTTC	CASSALPGTGYSNYGYTF